This TCR beta chain is from a study of graft-versus-host responses after intestinal transplantation. Study-level background: Transplants were multivisceral, liver-intestinal, or isolated intestinal. Every one of the recipients received anti-thymocyte globulin induction and afterwards took tacrolimus and steroids for around 3 years.

As for this clone: Its antigen is unknown.

Libraries were prepared by immunoSEQ multiplex PCR; TCRdb keeps only in-frame clonotypes and omits some of them. This table has 81,000 or so clones, 90% to 95% appearing once. Study-wide findings and caveats: GvH clones turned up in recipient marrow; some had shown up first in ileum or blood. Peak GvH clone levels in circulation were associated with early post-transplant HvG declines.

From germline, CDR1 is SGDLS and CDR2 YYNGEE. With 4 bases clipped from V and 5 bases from J, the junction kept 6 bases outside the gene matches. The CDR3 is 14 amino acids. The specimen comprised unstimulated CD8+ T cells sorted from spleen or lymph node cells, sampled before transplant. The clonotype comes from a human donor who was the organ donor for an intestinal transplant. This chain connects TRBV9 to TRBJ1-1, with 9 bases fitting TRBD1. CDR3 loop: CASSFGTGRTEAFF. For the CDR3, the DNA is TGTGCCAGCAGCTTTGGGACAGGGAGGACTGAAGCTTTCTTT.